A single sample gave rise to the 14 T cell receptor beta chains below, sequenced in a study of blood T cells in healthy people across ages. The second PCR ran about 6 to 11 cycles with a sample-barcoded 5' primer and J-beta primers. TCRdb itself ran the 5' RACE reads through MiXCR, one entry per CDR3 protein. The profile covers 1.5 million to 2 million distinct CDR3 sequences, with roughly 30% appearing a single time and 11% taken by the ten largest. Sequences were obtained from blood. The receptor source for this set is a woman aged 25 to 39 in good health.

This rearrangement joins TRBV20-1 to TRBJ1-4, with TRBD1 matching over 10 bases. The J segment lost 6 bases and the V segment lost 3 bases, leaving 7 bases of the junction unmatched. Per the germline V gene, CDR1 is DFQATT and CDR2 is SNEGSKA (reference sequence). CDR3 size: 15 residues. CDR3 sequence reads: CSASGSGTGDEKLFF. DNA of the CDR3: TGCAGTGCTAGCGGTTCCGGGACAGGGGATGAAAAACTGTTTTTT.

This clonotype was detected ten times or more. This chain connects TRBV6-2 or TRBV6-3 to TRBJ2-3; TRBD2 aligns across 11 bases. Losses at the gene ends were 6 bases for V and 0 bases for J; bases not matched to a gene: 5. The germline V gene has CDR1 MNHEY and CDR2 SVGEGT. The length of the CDR3 is 16 residues. The CDR3 DNA reads TGTGCCAGCAGCTCCCTAGCGGGGGGTAGCACAGATACGCAGTATTTT. It yields the protein CASSSLAGGSTDTQYF.

The sample holds one count of this clonotype. This chain connects TRBV20-1 to TRBJ2-1; 8 nucleotides agree with TRBD2. The CDR3 is 18 residues long. V shed 1 base and J 0 bases; nucleotides not matched to a gene: 11. Germline V gene sequence: CDR1 DFQATT, CDR2 SNEGSKA (reference sequence). The CDR3 DNA follows: TGCAGTGCTAGAGTGAGCGGGGGCCTCGGGAGCTCCTACAATGAGCAGTTCTTC. Translated, it gives CSARVSGGLGSSYNEQFF.

In this sample, this clonotype turned up a few times. This chain uses TRBV10-3 with TRBJ2-7; weak D call: TRBD1 (6 bases). The CDR3 covers 14 residues. CDR1 and CDR2 from the germline V gene are ENHRY and SYGVKD. Between the trimmed V and J ends, which lost 7 bases and 0 bases, there was a span of 13 bases. For the CDR3, the DNA is TGTGCCATCAAGTCCGGGACACCCTCCTACGAGCAGTACTTC. Amino acid sequence: CAIKSGTPSYEQYF.

V gene TRBV6-1 combines with J gene TRBJ1-1; D gene uncertain. The CDR3 is made up of 13 amino acids. CDR1 MNHNS and CDR2 SASEGT come from the germline V gene. Between the trimmed V and J ends, which lost 4 bases and 3 bases, there was a span of 9 bases. CDR3 in amino acids: CASSVNSYTEAFF. The DNA for the CDR3 is TGTGCCAGCAGTGTGAACAGCTACACTGAAGCTTTCTTT.

CDR3 amino acids: CASSYGADRTDYNEQFF. CDR3 in DNA: TGTGCCAGCAGTTACGGGGCAGACAGGACCGATTACAATGAGCAGTTCTTC. The genes are TRBV6-6 and TRBJ2-1, with D possibly being TRBD1 (6 bases). V was trimmed by 2 bases and J by 4 bases, leaving 18 bases between them. The CDR3 totals 17 residues. Germline lookup yields CDR1 MNHNY and CDR2 SVGAGI (reference sequence).

The chain uses TRBV4-2 and TRBJ2-3; possible D gene TRBD1, 6 bases. V gave up 0 bases and J gave up 5 bases, with 15 bases separating them. Germline V gene data show CDR1 as LGHNA and CDR2 as YNFKEQ. The CDR3 contains 16 residues. CDR3: CASSQEGPGAGDTQYF. The CDR3 DNA reads as TGTGCCAGCAGCCAAGAAGGGCCAGGGGCAGGAGATACGCAGTATTTT.

The chain employs TRBV25-1 and TRBJ2-1, with a tentative D call TRBD2 (6 bases). The germline V and J ends were trimmed by 4 bases and 6 bases, with 10 bases remaining between them. Germline CDR1 and CDR2: MGHDK and SYGVNS. The CDR3 sequence is 13 residues long. The CDR3 DNA follows: TGTGCCAGCAGTGGACTAGTCGGCAATGAGCAGTTCTTC. Translated: CASSGLVGNEQFF.

The genes are TRBV28 and TRBJ2-1, with D possibly TRBD2 on 5 matching bases. Looked up from germline, CDR1 is MDHEN and CDR2 is SYDVKM. V lost 8 bases to trimming and J lost 2 bases, with 13 bases between them. The length of the CDR3 is 14 residues. Here the CDR3 DNA reads TGTGCCAGCGGCCCGGGGTTACCCTACAATGAGCAGTTCTTC. Residues: CASGPGLPYNEQFF.

This chain connects TRBV5-4 to TRBJ2-7; TRBD2 matches 9 bases. Germline CDR1 is SGHNT and CDR2 is YYREEE (reference sequence). Trimming cost V 5 bases and J 4 bases; bases outside gene matches: 10. The CDR3 covers 15 residues. The CDR3 DNA is TGTGCCAGCAGTTACGCGGGGGGGCGGGAGTACGAGCAGTACTTC. As protein: CASSYAGGREYEQYF.

This clonotype was counted only a few times. This chain uses TRBV4-1 with TRBJ1-5; TRBD1 matches at 8 bases. From germline, CDR1 is MGHRA and CDR2 YSYEKL. CDR3 size: 16 residues. V trimming: 3 bases; J trimming: 6 bases; junction bases outside the gene matches: 10. In DNA, the CDR3 is TGCGCCAGCAGCCAGGATCAGGGGGCGCAAACTCAGCCCCAGCATTTT. It codes for CASSQDQGAQTQPQHF.

The chain carries TRBV5-6 and TRBJ2-1; 10 bases are shared with TRBD1. The length of the CDR3 is 13 residues. V dropped 6 bases and J dropped 8; count of bases not matched to a gene: 5. The germline CDR1 and CDR2 sequences are SGHDT and YYEEEE. CDR3 sequence: CASTGTGDHEQFF. CDR3 coding DNA: TGTGCCAGCACAGGGACAGGGGACCATGAGCAGTTCTTC. The variable domain in full, with the rest retrieved from reference TRBV5-6 and TRBJ2-1, is DAGVTQSPTHLIKTRGQQVTLRCSPKSGHDTVSWYQQALGQGPQFIFQYYEEEERQRGNFPDRFSGHQFPNYSSELNVNALLLGDSALYLCASTGTGDHEQFFGPGTRLTVL.

This clonotype was seen only a few times. The chain links TRBV4-2 to TRBJ1-5; weak D call: TRBD1 (6 bases). The CDR3 runs to 18 residues. Between the trimmed V and J ends, which lost 5 bases and 0 bases, there was a span of 20 bases. CDR1 and CDR2 from the germline V gene are LGHNA and YNFKEQ. CDR3 in amino acids: CASSAHQRDTNSNQPQHF. CDR3 DNA sequence: TGTGCCAGCAGCGCACACCAACGGGACACCAATAGCAATCAGCCCCAGCATTTT.

The V call is TRBV28, the J call TRBJ1-5, with a weak D call TRBD1 (5 bases). The V end was cut by 5 bases, the J end by 0 bases, with 11 bases between. Germline CDR1 reads MDHEN; CDR2 reads SYDVKM. This CDR3 is 15 amino acids long. CDR3 protein: CASSVTVYSNQPQHF. CDR3 nucleotide sequence: TGTGCCAGCAGTGTGACAGTTTATAGCAATCAGCCCCAGCATTTT.